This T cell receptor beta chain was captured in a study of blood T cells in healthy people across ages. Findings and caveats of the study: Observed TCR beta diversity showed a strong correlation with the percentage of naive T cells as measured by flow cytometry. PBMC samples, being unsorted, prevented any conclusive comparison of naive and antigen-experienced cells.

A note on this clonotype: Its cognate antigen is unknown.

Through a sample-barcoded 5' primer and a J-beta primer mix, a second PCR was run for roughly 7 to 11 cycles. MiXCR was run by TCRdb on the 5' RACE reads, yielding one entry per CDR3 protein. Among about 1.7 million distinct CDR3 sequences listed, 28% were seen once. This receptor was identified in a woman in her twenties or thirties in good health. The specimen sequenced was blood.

In DNA form, the CDR3 reads TGTGCCATCTCGCCGGGACAGCGAGAGACCCAGTACTTC. It specifies CAISPGQRETQYF. The chain links TRBV12-3 or TRBV12-4 to TRBJ2-5, with 7 bases matching TRBD1. V dropped 10 bases and J dropped 4; count of bases not matched to a gene: 9. This CDR3 spans 13 amino acids.